These T cell receptor beta chains were read from a single sample in a study of OX40 agonist ivuxolimab in advanced cancers. Only in-frame clones appear in the TCRdb table, and some are missing; sequencing was by immunoSEQ multiplex PCR. The sample consists of about 68,000 clones, more than 70% of them appearing once. The source was CD4+ or CD8+ T cells sorted from blood, collected in a trial of the OX40 agonist ivuxolimab. These receptors were obtained from an adult with an advanced solid tumor such as melanoma, head and neck, liver or kidney cancer. Both conserved end residues are part of each CDR3. The D gene is left open where the match is weak. Clone size, where shown, is once, few, many, or a class for clones that have expanded.

j_call d_call cdr3_length clone_size v_call cdr3_nt cdr3_aa
TRBJ1-2 - 16 - TRBV15 TGTGCCACCAGCAGAGGGGAGGCAGAACTTAACTATGGCTACACCTTC CATSRGEAELNYGYTF
TRBJ1-2 - 13 - TRBV6-5 TGTGCCAGTAGTTACCGTCCATACTATGGCTACACCTTC CASSYRPYYGYTF
TRBJ2-1 TRBD1 14 - TRBV11-2 TGTGCCAGCAGGGGGGACAGGTTATACAATGAGCAGTTCTTC CASRGDRLYNEQFF
TRBJ2-3 - 14 - TRBV7-2 TGTGCCAGCAGCCCCGGGACTAGCACAGATACGCAGTATTTT CASSPGTSTDTQYF
TRBJ1-1 - 14 - TRBV5-1 TGCGCCAGCAGCTTGGTGGGGGAGGGCACTGAAGCTTTCTTT CASSLVGEGTEAFF
TRBJ2-5 - 12 - TRBV7-2 TGTGCCAGCAGCTCCTCAGGGGAGACCCAGTACTTC CASSSSGETQYF
TRBJ2-1 TRBD2 16 - TRBV27 TGTGCCAGCAGTTTACAGGGACTAGCGGGGTACAATGAGCAGTTCTTC CASSLQGLAGYNEQFF
TRBJ2-5 - 14 - TRBV11-2 TGTGCCAGCAGCTTAGATTCTTTCGTGGAGACCCAGTACTTC CASSLDSFVETQYF
TRBJ1-2 - 15 - TRBV19 TGTGCCAGTAGTACCGGACGGAGGACTAACTATGGCTACACCTTC CASSTGRRTNYGYTF
TRBJ1-1 - 13 - TRBV2 TGTGCCAGCAGTATCACAGGGTCCACTGAAGCTTTCTTT CASSITGSTEAFF
TRBJ2-2 - 14 once TRBV18 TGTGCCAGCTCCGCAGGTCTGGACGTCGGGGAGCTGTTTTTT CASSAGLDVGELFF
TRBJ1-2 - 16 - TRBV5-4 TGTGCCAGCAGCTTGAGCCTATGGGGAAGGGACTATGGCTACACCTTC CASSLSLWGRDYGYTF
TRBJ1-6 - 16 - TRBV19 TGTGCCAGTAGTACCGGAGGGACCGACTATAATTCACCCCTCCACTTT CASSTGGTDYNSPLHF
TRBJ2-1 - 15 - TRBV27 TGTGCCAGCAGTCCGCTTGGGGAGTTGGCCAATGAGCAGTTCTTC CASSPLGELANEQFF
TRBJ1-2 - 14 once TRBV5-6 TGTGCCAGCAGCTTAGGTTACGGGAACTATGGCTACACCTTC CASSLGYGNYGYTF
TRBJ2-3 TRBD2 15 - TRBV11-2 TGTGCCAGCAGCCCGACGGGGGGGTGGGCAGATACGCAGTATTTT CASSPTGGWADTQYF
TRBJ1-1 - 15 - TRBV5-1 TGCGCCAGCAGCTTGGGGGACACCTTACACACTGAAGCTTTCTTT CASSLGDTLHTEAFF
TRBJ2-5 - 15 - TRBV5-1 TGCGCCAGCAGCTTGTTGGGGAGTCGGGAAGAGACCCAGTACTTC CASSLLGSREETQYF
TRBJ1-1 TRBD1 14 - TRBV29-1 TGCAGCGTAGCAGGGGGCCGATTGGGTACTGAAGCTTTCTTT CSVAGGRLGTEAFF
TRBJ1-1 TRBD1 14 - TRBV6-1 TGTGCCAGCAGTGATGGACAGGGGCACACTGAAGCTTTCTTT CASSDGQGHTEAFF
TRBJ2-7 - 15 - TRBV7-9 TGTGCCAGCAGCTTCATAGCCCTGGGCCAGGAGAAGCAGTACTTC CASSFIALGQEKQYF
TRBJ2-7 - 14 once TRBV18 TGTGCCAGCTCACCACTTCCCAGGTGGTACGAGCAGTACTTC CASSPLPRWYEQYF
TRBJ2-7 - 13 once TRBV29-1 TGCAGCGTTGAAGGGTCAGCTCGATACGAGCAGTACTTC CSVEGSARYEQYF
TRBJ2-3 TRBD2 17 - TRBV5-4 TGTGCCAGCAGCTTGAGGCTAGCGGGCCTGAGCACAGATACGCAGTATTTT CASSLRLAGLSTDTQYF
TRBJ2-1 TRBD2 14 - TRBV19 TGTGCCAGTACCATAACCGGGACTAGCTATAAGCAGTTCTTC CASTITGTSYKQFF
TRBJ2-5 TRBD2 15 - TRBV2 TGTGCCAGCGTTTGGGGCGGGGGGGCCCAAGAGACCCAGTACTTC CASVWGGGAQETQYF
TRBJ2-5 - 13 - TRBV25-1 TGTGCCAGCAGTGATTCCGTCCAGGAAACCCAGTACTTC CASSDSVQETQYF
TRBJ2-1 - 15 - TRBV7-2 TGTGCCAGCAGCGAAACGGGCTACTTCCACAATGAGCAGTTCTTC CASSETGYFHNEQFF
TRBJ1-1 - 11 few TRBV5-1 TGCGCCAGCAGTGATAGCTCTGAAGCTTTCTTT CASSDSSEAFF
TRBJ1-5 - 14 - TRBV19 TGTGCCAGTAGTATGGGGCAAACCAATCAGCCCCAGCATTTT CASSMGQTNQPQHF
TRBJ1-1 TRBD1 15 - TRBV12-5 TGTGCTAGTGGTTTGTCTAGGACAGGGGGCACTGAAGCTTTCTTT CASGLSRTGGTEAFF
TRBJ1-1 TRBD1 15 - TRBV7-8 TGTGCCAGCAGCTTAGAGACAGGGGGCGCAGCCGAAGCTTTCTTT CASSLETGGAAEAFF
TRBJ2-7 TRBD2 17 - TRBV10-3 TGTGCCATCTGCGGACTAGCGGGGGGACCCGGATCCTACGAGCAGTACTTC CAICGLAGGPGSYEQYF
TRBJ2-7 - 14 - TRBV7-2 TGTGCCAGCAGCAGACGGGGAAGCTCCTACGAGCAGTACTTC CASSRRGSSYEQYF
TRBJ2-7 - 11 once TRBV29-1 TGCAGCGTAGACACCCTCCTTGGGCAGTACTTC CSVDTLLGQYF
TRBJ1-4 - 13 - TRBV7-8 TGTGCCAGCAGTCTGGGGTCCTATGAAAAACTGTTTTTT CASSLGSYEKLFF
TRBJ2-1 TRBD1 14 - TRBV6-4 TGTGCCAGGTCACCGGGACAGCTAAACAATGAGCAGTTCTTC CARSPGQLNNEQFF
TRBJ2-5 - 14 few TRBV9 TGTGCCAGCAGCGTAGGGACCCCCACGGGGACCCAGTACTTC CASSVGTPTGTQYF
TRBJ1-6 TRBD1 14 - TRBV5-1 TGCGCCAGCACCTCGGGACAGGGAAATTCACCCCTCCACTTT CASTSGQGNSPLHF
TRBJ2-2 TRBD1 20 - TRBV29-1 TGCAGCGTTGGGGTTCTTGCCGGGGCGGACAGGGTTCCGAACACCGGGGAGCTGTTTTTT CSVGVLAGADRVPNTGELFF
TRBJ1-1 - 13 - TRBV27 TGTGCCAGCAGTTTAAAGCGGGGCACTGAAGCTTTCTTT CASSLKRGTEAFF
TRBJ1-6 TRBD1 15 - TRBV7-2 TGTGCCAGCAGCTTAGCCGGGACAGAGTATTCACCCCTCCACTTT CASSLAGTEYSPLHF
TRBJ1-1 - 14 - TRBV18 TGTGCCAGCTCACCACCGGCGGGGGCTGCTGAAGCTTTCTTT CASSPPAGAAEAFF
TRBJ1-4 - 11 - TRBV29-1 TGCTCGGGGGCTTTGTATGAAAAACTGTTTTTT CSGALYEKLFF
TRBJ2-7 TRBD2 14 - TRBV2 TGTGCCAGTTGCCCGGGACTAGTAGGCACCGAGCAGTACTTC CASCPGLVGTEQYF
TRBJ2-5 TRBD2 14 - TRBV6-6 TGTGCCAGCGGTAGCGGGGCCTTGTATGAGACCCAGTACTTC CASGSGALYETQYF
TRBJ1-2 - 12 - TRBV7-8 TGTGCCAGCAGCGCCCACCTGGGGGGCTACACCTTC CASSAHLGGYTF
TRBJ1-5 - 13 - TRBV10-3 TGTGCCATCCATGCAGGGATCAATCAGCCCCAGCATTTT CAIHAGINQPQHF
TRBJ2-3 TRBD1 14 - TRBV18 TGTGCCAGCTCGCCGGGACAGGGCGCAGATACGCAGTATTTT CASSPGQGADTQYF
TRBJ1-2 - 12 - TRBV7-2 TGTGCCAGCAGCTTACGTGGATATGGCTACACCTTC CASSLRGYGYTF
TRBJ2-2 - 14 - TRBV7-2 TGTGCCAGCAAGACAGGAGGGAACACCGGGGAGCTGTTTTTT CASKTGGNTGELFF
TRBJ2-3 - 14 - TRBV27 TGTGCCAGCAGTTTAACTACTAGTGCAGATACGCAGTATTTT CASSLTTSADTQYF
TRBJ2-3 TRBD1 12 - TRBV2 TGTGCCAGCAGGGACAGGGTTGATACGCAGTATTTT CASRDRVDTQYF
TRBJ1-5 - 13 few TRBV7-9 TGTGCCAGCAGCTTATTCGATGATCAGCCCCAGCATTTT CASSLFDDQPQHF
TRBJ1-3 - 15 - TRBV19 TGTGCCAGTAGTCCCTGGACAGCCTCTGGAAACACCATATATTTT CASSPWTASGNTIYF
TRBJ2-2 - 13 - TRBV5-1 TGCGCCAGCAGAATTCGGGGGACCGGGGAGCTGTTTTTT CASRIRGTGELFF